The 9 T cell receptor beta chains given below trace back to one sample, sequenced in a study of T cells in Graves' hyperthyroidism and ophthalmopathy. TCR beta CDR3 sequences were amplified from RNA transcripts. The HTBI set primed first-round TCR CDR3 RT-PCR. TCRdb fed the multiplex PCR reads into MiXCR, producing one record per CDR3 protein. Among approximately 490,000 distinct CDR3 sequences, 22% were seen once, and the ten largest hold around 54%. The source material was blood. Receptors were obtained from a woman between 65 and 79 years old with Graves' ophthalmopathy.

The V call is TRBV30, the J call TRBJ2-7; TRBD1 aligns across 9 bases. This CDR3 contains 14 residues. Germline V lookup: CDR1 GTSNPN, CDR2 SVGIG (reference sequence). The ends lost 2 bases at V and 8 bases at J; junction bases unmatched: 10. CDR3 sequence: CAWSPLGQGFQQYF. As DNA, the CDR3 is TGTGCCTGGAGTCCCCTTGGACAGGGGTTCCAGCAGTACTTC.

V and J are TRBV7-2 and TRBJ2-3, with TRBD2 matching 8 bases. CDR3 size: 19 residues. Germline-derived CDR1 and CDR2 are SGHTA and FQGNSA. The junction had 18 bases not matched to a gene; V was cut back by 2 bases and J by 5 bases. The CDR3 DNA sequence: TGTGCCAGCAGCTTATTCTCGGCGGGAGGCCCCCCTGGGGGAGATACGCAGTATTTT. It encodes CASSLFSAGGPPGGDTQYF.

The chain has TRBV14 and TRBJ1-1; 7 bases align to TRBD1. Germline V gene data show CDR1 as SGHDN and CDR2 as FVKESK. J gave up 1 base and V 5 bases, and 7 bases lay outside the gene matches. The CDR3 has 15 residues. The CDR3 nucleotides read TGTGCCAGCAGCTTCCGGGACAGCAGGAACACTGAAGCTTTCTTT. Translating gives CASSFRDSRNTEAFF.

Regarding this clonotype: A much larger clone differs from this one at a single base, so this may be a read error. This chain joins TRBV6-2 or TRBV6-3 and TRBJ2-2, with TRBD2 matching 11 bases. There are 18 residues in the CDR3. From germline, CDR1 is MNHEY and CDR2 SVGEGT. The chain's CDR3 is CASSYRLAGGRNTEELFF. As DNA, the CDR3 is TGTGCCAGCAGTTACAGGCTAGCGGGAGGCCGCAACACCGAGGAGCTGTTTTTT.

This chain joins TRBV28 and TRBJ1-4, with unresolved D. Deletions cut 5 bases from V and 4 bases from J, with 11 bases between. This CDR3 comprises 14 residues. In germline, CDR1 is MDHEN, CDR2 SYDVKM. In nucleotides, the CDR3 is TGTGCCAGCAGTCCAGGACCGTTTAATGAAAAACTGTTTTTT. This gives the protein CASSPGPFNEKLFF.

This clonotype was counted only a few times. V usage is TRBV20-1 and J usage is TRBJ2-7, with 11 bases that match TRBD2. Germline trimming cut 4 bases from V and 1 base from J; bases unmatched to any gene: 3. Germline CDR1 reads DFQATT; CDR2 reads SNEGSKA (reference sequence). The CDR3 runs to 14 residues. The CDR3 nucleotides are TGCAGTGCTAAGGGACTAGCGGCTTCCTACGAGCAGTACTTC. Translation: CSAKGLAASYEQYF.

This sequence joins TRBV18 and TRBJ1-2; D is uncertain. CDR1 KGHSH and CDR2 LQKENI come from the germline V gene. V was shortened by 2 bases and J by 3 bases, with 7 bases between the two germline ends. This CDR3 has 13 amino acids. The CDR3 DNA follows: TGTGCCAGCTCACCAAGGGTAGACTATGGCTACACCTTC. This translates into CASSPRVDYGYTF.

This clonotype has more than one count but fewer than ten. The rearrangement uses TRBV20-1 and TRBJ2-1, with D possibly called TRBD1 or TRBD2 (6 bases each). Trimming removed 0 bases at V and 0 bases at J, with 12 bases between. Germline assignment: CDR1 DFQATT and CDR2 SNEGSKA (reference sequence). There are 16 residues in the CDR3. The CDR3 coding sequence is TGCAGTGCTAGAGAGTTTGGAGGGGGCTCCTACAATGAGCAGTTCTTC. This gives the protein CSAREFGGGSYNEQFF.

The chain has TRBV20-1 and TRBJ2-1; TRBD2 agrees at 10 bases. The ends lost 7 bases at V and 3 bases at J; junction bases unmatched: 3. CDR3 size: 13 residues. Germline V lookup: CDR1 DFQATT, CDR2 SNEGSKA (reference sequence). In nucleotides, the CDR3 is TGCAGTGTCGGGACTAGCGTCTACAATGAGCAGTTCTTC. Translation gives CSVGTSVYNEQFF.